The entry that follows covers one T cell receptor (beta chain) sequence. Assay: immunoSEQ multiplex PCR; the TCRdb copy retains only in-frame clones and omits some. The table lists about 74,000 clones, 90% of them singletons, with 3.5% to 5.5% in the top ten. Germline V gene sequence: CDR1 MDHEN, CDR2 SYDVKM. V shed 4 bases and J shed 4 bases, with 5 bases lying between them. This CDR3 spans 11 amino acids. The sample's time point: pretreatment peripheral blood. The data were taken from a study of PD-L1 blockade in urothelial cancer. This TCR derives from a man between 65 and 85 years old with urothelial cancer. The chain couples TRBV28 to TRBJ2-7; D not resolved. Material: PBMCs, obtained around atezolizumab (anti-PD-L1) treatment. CDR3 coding DNA: TGTGCCAGCAGTTCAATTTACGAGCAGTACTTC. This translates into CASSSIYEQYF.